This TCR beta chain comes out of a study of regulatory T cells in long-lasting Graves disease. Study results and caveats: Persistent Graves' disease cases displayed lower TCR diversity than newly diagnosed ones.

Germline V gives CDR1 MNHEY, CDR2 SVGEGT. CDR3 length: 21 residues. After removal of 0 bases from V and 4 bases from J, the junction contained 17 bases not matched to a gene. This clonotype was seen more than once but under ten times. Antigen specificity is unknown. With iRepertoire HTBI primers and Arm-PCR of CDR3 regions, TCR beta libraries were built. TCRdb reprocessed the multiplex PCR reads via MiXCR and lists one record per CDR3 protein. The sample has approximately 460,000 distinct CDR3 sequences, about a sixth seen once. As for time point: newly diagnosed GD, antithyroid drugs for less than 3 months. Isolated PBMC RNA provided the starting material for the TCR library. The sample was also reused in another study, on T cells in Graves' hyperthyroidism and ophthalmopathy.

This TCR was sampled from a woman aged 25-40 years with Graves disease. The chain employs TRBV6-2 or TRBV6-3 and TRBJ2-1; 11 bases agree with TRBD2. The starting material was peripheral blood mononuclear cells (PBMCs), obtained at new diagnosis, from a patient treated with antithyroid drugs. CDR3 in DNA: TGTGCCAGCAGTTACTCACCTGTAGCTAGCGGGAGGACTAAAACGTACAATGAGCAGTTCTTC. It translates to CASSYSPVASGRTKTYNEQFF.